This TCR beta chain was sequenced during a study of blood T cells in healthy people across ages. General study findings and limits: Estimated diversity across one million T cells was deemed an underestimate. Older age went with lower TCR beta diversity per million T cells, in a roughly linear way.

Isolated per sample were at least 7 million PBMCs. This clonotype occurred a few times. Its antigen is unknown. This CDR3 has 12 residues. V lost 9 bases to trimming and J lost 1 base, with 9 bases between them. Per germline, CDR1 MNHEY and CDR2 SMNVEV (reference sequence). Then a second PCR, running about 6 to 12 cycles, was carried out with a sample-barcoded 5' primer and a J-beta primer mix. TCRdb processed the 5' RACE reads anew with MiXCR; each CDR3 protein has one entry. Of about 830,000 distinct CDR3 sequences listed, around 62% are singletons. This chain connects TRBV27 to TRBJ1-1, with D unresolved. The sample taken for sequencing was blood. The TCR comes from a man aged 30 to 39 in good health. CDR3 nucleotide sequence: TGTGCCAGTACAGTGGAGAACACTGAAGCTTTCTTT. Amino acids: CASTVENTEAFF.